The 6 T cell receptor beta chains below were found in one sample sequenced in a study of patients and donors after allogeneic stem cell transplantation. One entry per CDR3 protein results from TCRdb running MiXCR on the RT-PCR reads. The table lists roughly 960,000 distinct CDR3 sequences, roughly 18% of them singletons, with roughly 6.4% in the top ten. The sequencing sample was made of blood, either unsorted or a sorted T cell fraction (not recorded which). These receptors were taken from a human donor who was either an allogeneic HSCT recipient or a stem cell or donor lymphocyte infusion donor (not recorded which). It is not recorded whose cells these are; they may come from a transplant donor.

This clonotype came up a few times. The genes are TRBV7-6 and TRBJ1-1, with D possibly TRBD1 on 5 matching bases. The CDR3 is 15 amino acids. The V and J ends lost 5 bases and 0 bases respectively, with 13 bases between them. Germline CDR1 is SGHVS and CDR2 is FNYEAQ. CDR3 nucleotide sequence: TGTGCCAGCAGCCCTAGTGGGGGGATGAACACTGAAGCTTTCTTT. Translation gives CASSPSGGMNTEAFF. The full variable domain, its missing parts supplied by reference TRBV7-6 and TRBJ1-1, is GAGVSQSPRYKVTKRGQDVALRCDPISGHVSLYWYRQALGQGPEFLTYFNYEAQQDKSGLPNDRFSAERPEGSISTLTIQRTEQRDSAMYRCASSPSGGMNTEAFFGQGTRLTVV.

There are a few counts of this clonotype. J is TRBJ2-1 and V is TRBV5-1; TRBD2 matches at 12 bases. There are 18 residues in the CDR3. Germline lookup yields CDR1 SGHRS and CDR2 YFSETQ. Losses at the gene ends were 4 bases for V and 7 bases for J; bases not matched to a gene: 15. The CDR3 reads CASSPTSGGPRVGNEQFF. CDR3 bases: TGCGCCAGCAGCCCGACTAGCGGGGGCCCGCGGGTTGGGAATGAGCAGTTCTTC.

This clonotype was picked up many times. This chain connects TRBV28 to TRBJ2-1, with a weak D call TRBD2 (6 bases). The CDR3 has 12 residues. V lost 5 bases to trimming and J lost 8 bases, with 10 bases between them. CDR1 is MDHEN and CDR2 is SYDVKM in the germline V gene. The CDR3 region is CASSGGEDEQFF. CDR3 nucleotide sequence: TGTGCCAGCAGTGGTGGGGAGGATGAGCAGTTCTTC.

V usage is TRBV7-8 and J usage is TRBJ1-2; 9 bases align to TRBD1. Germline V CDR1 and CDR2: SGHVS, FQNEAQ. The V segment lost 0 bases and the J segment 7 bases; nucleotides outside the gene matches: 3. The CDR3 is made up of 14 amino acids. The CDR3: CASSLAGTGSGYTF. CDR3 coding DNA: TGTGCCAGCAGCTTAGCAGGGACAGGGAGTGGCTACACCTTC.

This clonotype came up a few times. This chain links TRBV6-1 with TRBJ2-2; D uncertain. Germline CDR1 is MNHNS and CDR2 is SASEGT. The CDR3 has 12 residues. The V gene lost 7 bases and the J gene lost 7 bases, with 10 bases spanning the gap. CDR3 in amino acids: CASTVWNGELFF. The CDR3 DNA sequence: TGTGCCAGCACCGTCTGGAACGGGGAGCTGTTTTTT.

This clonotype came up once. The J gene is TRBJ2-3, the V gene TRBV6-1; 10 bases are a match to TRBD1. Losses at the gene ends were 5 bases for V and 6 bases for J; bases not matched to a gene: 5. Germline lookup yields CDR1 MNHNS and CDR2 SASEGT. There are 14 residues in the CDR3. The DNA of the CDR3 is TGTGCCAGCAGTACGACAGGGGGCGGCGATACGCAGTATTTT. It specifies CASSTTGGGDTQYF.